This T cell receptor beta chain was documented in a study of lymphopenia after photon versus proton radiotherapy. Produced via immunoSEQ multiplex PCR; TCRdb's table is partial and in-frame only. Of about 40,000 clones listed, over 75% were seen once; the top ten hold around 25%. Whole-study findings and limits: Only patients who died were analyzed for survival; proton advantage is unproven. Post-nadir diversity loss with photons came from oligoclonal expansion, particularly CD8+ Temra cells. Photon-treated patients lost naive T cells and TCR diversity; proton-treated stayed stable. A bigger post-nadir fall in TCR diversity correlated inversely with survival time in deceased patients.

Losses at the gene ends were 7 bases for V and 7 bases for J; bases not matched to a gene: 6. This CDR3 has 11 residues. Per the germline V gene, CDR1 is SQVTM and CDR2 is ANQGSEA. Remarks on this clone: Its antigen remains unidentified.

The source is a woman in her 70s with pancreatic cancer. The chain employs TRBV29-1 and TRBJ1-2; 7 bases are shared with TRBD1. The sequences come from peripheral blood, collected from a patient treated with proton-based radiotherapy. The CDR3 bases are TGCAGCGCCGGCGACAGGGCTGGCTACACCTTC. Its protein product is CSAGDRAGYTF.